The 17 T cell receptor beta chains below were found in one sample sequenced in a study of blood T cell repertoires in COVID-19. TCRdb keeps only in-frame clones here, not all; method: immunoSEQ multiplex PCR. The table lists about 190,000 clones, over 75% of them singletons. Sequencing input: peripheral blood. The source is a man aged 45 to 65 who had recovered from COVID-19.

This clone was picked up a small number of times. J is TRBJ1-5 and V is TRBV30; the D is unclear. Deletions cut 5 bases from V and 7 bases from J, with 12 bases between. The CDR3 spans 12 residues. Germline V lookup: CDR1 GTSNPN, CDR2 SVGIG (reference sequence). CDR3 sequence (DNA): TGTGCCTGGGGCGGCCGAGGACAGCCCCAGCATTTT. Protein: CAWGGRGQPQHF.

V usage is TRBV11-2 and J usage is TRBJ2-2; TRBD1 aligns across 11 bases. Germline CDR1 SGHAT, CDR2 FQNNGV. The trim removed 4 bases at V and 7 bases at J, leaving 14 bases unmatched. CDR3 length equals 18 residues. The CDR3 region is CASSWPSNGTGGFGELFF. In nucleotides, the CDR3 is TGTGCCAGCAGCTGGCCATCCAACGGGACAGGGGGTTTCGGGGAGCTGTTTTTT.

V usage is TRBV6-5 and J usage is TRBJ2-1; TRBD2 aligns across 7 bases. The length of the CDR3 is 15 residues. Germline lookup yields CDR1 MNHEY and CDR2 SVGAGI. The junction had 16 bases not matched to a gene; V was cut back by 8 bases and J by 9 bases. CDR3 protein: CASALRGSGNVEQFF. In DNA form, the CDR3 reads TGTGCCAGCGCCCTTCGCGGGAGTGGGAATGTTGAGCAGTTCTTC.

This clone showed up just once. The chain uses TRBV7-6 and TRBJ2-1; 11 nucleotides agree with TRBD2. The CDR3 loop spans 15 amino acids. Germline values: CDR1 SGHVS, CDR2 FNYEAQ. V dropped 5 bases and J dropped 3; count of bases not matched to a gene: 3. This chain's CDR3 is CASSTTSGGYNEQFF. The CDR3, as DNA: TGTGCCAGCAGCACAACTAGCGGGGGCTACAATGAGCAGTTCTTC.

For the CDR3, the DNA is TGTGCCAGCACCTTCGTCTTGACTAGCGGGACGAACACCGGGGAGCTGTTTTTT. This codes for CASTFVLTSGTNTGELFF. This chain uses TRBV28 with TRBJ2-2; 11 bases align to TRBD2. This CDR3 has 18 amino acids. In germline, CDR1 is MDHEN, CDR2 SYDVKM. The V and J ends lost 7 bases and 0 bases, in that order; junction bases with no gene match: 10.

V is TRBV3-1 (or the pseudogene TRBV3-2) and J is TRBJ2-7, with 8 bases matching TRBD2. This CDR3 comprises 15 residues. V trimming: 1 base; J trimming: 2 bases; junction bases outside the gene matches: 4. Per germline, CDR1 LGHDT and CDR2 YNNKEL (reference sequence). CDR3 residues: CASSQVDGRAYEQYF. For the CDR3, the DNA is TGTGCCAGCAGCCAAGTGGACGGGAGGGCCTACGAGCAGTACTTC.

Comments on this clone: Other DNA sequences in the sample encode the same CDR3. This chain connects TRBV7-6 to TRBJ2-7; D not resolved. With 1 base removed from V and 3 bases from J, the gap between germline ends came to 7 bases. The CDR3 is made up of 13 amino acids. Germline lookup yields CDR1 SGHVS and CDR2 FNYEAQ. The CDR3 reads CASSLGRSYEQYF. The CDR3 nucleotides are TGTGCCAGCAGCTTAGGACGGAGCTACGAGCAGTACTTC.

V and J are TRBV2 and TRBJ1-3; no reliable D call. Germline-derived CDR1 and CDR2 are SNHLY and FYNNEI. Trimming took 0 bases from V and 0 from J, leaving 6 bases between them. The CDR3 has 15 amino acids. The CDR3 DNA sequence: TGTGCCAGCAGTGAAGCGCGGGCCTCTGGAAACACCATATATTTT. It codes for CASSEARASGNTIYF.

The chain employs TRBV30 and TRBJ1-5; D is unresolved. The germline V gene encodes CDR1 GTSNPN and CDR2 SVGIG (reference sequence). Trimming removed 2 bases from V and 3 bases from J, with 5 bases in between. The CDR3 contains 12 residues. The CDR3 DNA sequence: TGTGCCTGGAGTTTTAACAATCAGCCCCAGCATTTT. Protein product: CAWSFNNQPQHF.

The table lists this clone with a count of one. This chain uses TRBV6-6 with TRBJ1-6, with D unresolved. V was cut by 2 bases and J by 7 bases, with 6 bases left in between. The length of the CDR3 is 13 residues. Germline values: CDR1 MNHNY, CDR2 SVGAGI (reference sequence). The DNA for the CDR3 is TGTGCCAGCAGTTACACGGGGAATTCACCCCTCCACTTT. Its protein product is CASSYTGNSPLHF.

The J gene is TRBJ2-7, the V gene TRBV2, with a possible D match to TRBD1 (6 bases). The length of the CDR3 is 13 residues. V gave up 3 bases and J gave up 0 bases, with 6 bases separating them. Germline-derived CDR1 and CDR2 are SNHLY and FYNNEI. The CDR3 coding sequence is TGTGCCAGCAGTGAGGACAGCTCCTACGAGCAGTACTTC. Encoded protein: CASSEDSSYEQYF.

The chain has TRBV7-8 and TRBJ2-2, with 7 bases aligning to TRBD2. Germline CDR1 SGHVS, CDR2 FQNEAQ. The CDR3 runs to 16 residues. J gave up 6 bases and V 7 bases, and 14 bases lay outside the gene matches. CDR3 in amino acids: CASTLSGGTRAGELFF. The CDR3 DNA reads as TGTGCCAGCACCCTTTCCGGGGGGACCAGAGCCGGGGAGCTGTTTTTT. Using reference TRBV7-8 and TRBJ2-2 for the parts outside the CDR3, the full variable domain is GAGVSQSPRYKVAKRGQDVALRCDPISGHVSLFWYQQALGQGPEFLTYFQNEAQLDKSGLPSDRFFAERPEGSVSTLKIQRTQQEDSAVYLCASTLSGGTRAGELFFGEGSRLTVL.

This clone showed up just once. The DNA for the CDR3 is TGTGCCTGGAGAATCCTGTCTAATTCACCCCTCCACTTT. Protein: CAWRILSNSPLHF. The rearrangement links TRBV30 to TRBJ1-6, with unresolved D. This CDR3 has 13 amino acids. CDR1 GTSNPN and CDR2 SVGIG come from the germline V gene (reference sequence). Trimming took 3 bases from V and 6 from J, leaving 9 bases between them.

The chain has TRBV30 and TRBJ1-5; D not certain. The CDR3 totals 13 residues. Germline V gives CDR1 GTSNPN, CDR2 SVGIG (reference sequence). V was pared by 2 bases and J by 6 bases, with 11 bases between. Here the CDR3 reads CAWSSGLGQPQHF. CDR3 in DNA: TGTGCCTGGAGTTCGGGGTTAGGTCAGCCCCAGCATTTT.

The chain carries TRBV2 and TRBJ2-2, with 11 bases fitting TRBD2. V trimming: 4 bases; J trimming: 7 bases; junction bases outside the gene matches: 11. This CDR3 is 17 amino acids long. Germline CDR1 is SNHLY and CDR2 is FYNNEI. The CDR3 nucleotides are TGTGCCAGCAGTGTTACCGGGACTAGCGGTCGATTCGGGGAGCTGTTTTTT. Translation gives CASSVTGTSGRFGELFF.

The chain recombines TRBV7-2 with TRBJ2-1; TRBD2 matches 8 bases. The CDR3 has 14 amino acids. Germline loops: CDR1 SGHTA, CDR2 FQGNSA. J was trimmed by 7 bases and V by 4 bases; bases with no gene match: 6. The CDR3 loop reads CASSYRAGVNEQFF. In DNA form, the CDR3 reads TGTGCCAGCAGCTACAGAGCGGGAGTGAATGAGCAGTTCTTC. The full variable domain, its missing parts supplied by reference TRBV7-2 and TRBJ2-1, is GAGVSQSPSNKVTEKGKDVELRCDPISGHTALYWYRQSLGQGLEFLIYFQGNSAPDKSGLPSDRFSAERTGGSVSTLTIQRTQQEDSAVYLCASSYRAGVNEQFFGPGTRLTVL.

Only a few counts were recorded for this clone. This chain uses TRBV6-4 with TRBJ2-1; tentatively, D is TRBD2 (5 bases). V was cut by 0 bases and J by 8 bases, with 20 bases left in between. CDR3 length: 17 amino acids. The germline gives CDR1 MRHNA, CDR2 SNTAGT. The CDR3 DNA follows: TGTGCCAGCAGTGACTCCCTACTGACTACCTCCCTCGATGAGCAGTTCTTC. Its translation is CASSDSLLTTSLDEQFF.